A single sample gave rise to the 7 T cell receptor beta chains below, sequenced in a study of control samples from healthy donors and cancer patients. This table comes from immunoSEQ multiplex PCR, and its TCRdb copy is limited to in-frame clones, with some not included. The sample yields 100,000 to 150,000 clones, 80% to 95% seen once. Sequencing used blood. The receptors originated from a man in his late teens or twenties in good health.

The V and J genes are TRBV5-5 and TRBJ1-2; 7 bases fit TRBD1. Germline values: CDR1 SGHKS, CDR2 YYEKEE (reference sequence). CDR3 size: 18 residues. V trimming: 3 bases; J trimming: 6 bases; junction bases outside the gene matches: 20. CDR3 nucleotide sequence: TGTGCCAGCAGCTATGTCGCACCGGGACAGTCACGTTCACATGGCTACACCTTC. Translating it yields CASSYVAPGQSRSHGYTF.

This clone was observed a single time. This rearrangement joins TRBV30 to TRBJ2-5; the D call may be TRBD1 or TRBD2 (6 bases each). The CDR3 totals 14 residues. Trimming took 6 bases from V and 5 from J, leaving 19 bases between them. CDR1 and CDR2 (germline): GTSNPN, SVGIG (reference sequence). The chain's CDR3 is CACHKSRGPETQYF. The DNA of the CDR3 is TGTGCCTGCCATAAGTCCCGGGGGCCCGAGACCCAGTACTTC.

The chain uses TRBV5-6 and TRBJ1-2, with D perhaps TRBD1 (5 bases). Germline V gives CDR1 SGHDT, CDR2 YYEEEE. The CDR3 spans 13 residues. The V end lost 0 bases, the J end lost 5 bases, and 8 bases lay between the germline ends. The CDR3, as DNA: TGTGCCAGCAGCTTGGTCCAGGGTTATGGCTACACCTTC. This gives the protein CASSLVQGYGYTF.

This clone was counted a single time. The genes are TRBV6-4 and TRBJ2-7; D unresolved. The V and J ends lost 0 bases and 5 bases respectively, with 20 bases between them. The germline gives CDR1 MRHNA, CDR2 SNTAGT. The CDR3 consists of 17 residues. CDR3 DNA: TGTGCCAGCAGTGACTCGCGGATGGAGAAACCCCTAAACGAGCAGTACGTC. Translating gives CASSDSRMEKPLNEQYV.

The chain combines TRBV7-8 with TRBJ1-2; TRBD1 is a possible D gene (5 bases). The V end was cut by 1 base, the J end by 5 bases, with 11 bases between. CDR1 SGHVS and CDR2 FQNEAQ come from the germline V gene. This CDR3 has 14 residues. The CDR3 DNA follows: TGTGCCAGCAGCTTAGGGGTGACAGCGTATGGCTACACCTTC. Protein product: CASSLGVTAYGYTF.

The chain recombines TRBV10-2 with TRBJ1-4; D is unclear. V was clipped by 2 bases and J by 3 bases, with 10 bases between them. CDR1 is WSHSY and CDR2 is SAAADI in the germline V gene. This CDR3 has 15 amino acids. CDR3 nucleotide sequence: TGCGCCAGCAGTGAGATGGCGGAATCTAATGAAAAACTGTTTTTT. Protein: CASSEMAESNEKLFF.

As DNA, the CDR3 is TGCGCCAGCAGCTTGGAAAGTTTCGGAAATCGATTACAACTTTACAATGAGCAGTTCTTC. Translated: CASSLESFGNRLQLYNEQFF. The genes are TRBV5-1 and TRBJ2-1; D not certain. The CDR3 runs 20 residues. CDR1 is SGHRS and CDR2 is YFSETQ in the germline V gene. Trimming took off 0 bases at V and 4 bases at J, with 26 bases between the two ends.